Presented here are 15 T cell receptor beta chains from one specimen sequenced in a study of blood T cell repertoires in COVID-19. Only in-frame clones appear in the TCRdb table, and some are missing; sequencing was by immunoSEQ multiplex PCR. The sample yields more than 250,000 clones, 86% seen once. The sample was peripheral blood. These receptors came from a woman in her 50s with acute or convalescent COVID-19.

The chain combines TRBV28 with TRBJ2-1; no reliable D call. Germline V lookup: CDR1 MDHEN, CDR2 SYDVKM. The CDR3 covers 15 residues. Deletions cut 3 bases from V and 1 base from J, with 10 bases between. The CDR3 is CASSFSHQSYNEQFF. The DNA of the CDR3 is TGTGCCAGCAGTTTTAGCCATCAATCCTACAATGAGCAGTTCTTC.

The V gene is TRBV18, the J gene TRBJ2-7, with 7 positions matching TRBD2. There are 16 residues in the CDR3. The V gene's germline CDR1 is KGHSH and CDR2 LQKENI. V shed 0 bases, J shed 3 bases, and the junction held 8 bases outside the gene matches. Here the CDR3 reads CASSPPVISGRYEQYF. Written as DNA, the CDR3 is TGTGCCAGCTCACCACCGGTGATTAGCGGGCGCTACGAGCAGTACTTC.

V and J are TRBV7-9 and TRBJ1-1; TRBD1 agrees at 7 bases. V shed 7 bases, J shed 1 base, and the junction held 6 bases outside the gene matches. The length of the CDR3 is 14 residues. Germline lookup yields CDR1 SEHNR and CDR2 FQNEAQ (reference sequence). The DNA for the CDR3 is TGTGCCAGCACCCAGGGGACAGCGAACACTGAAGCTTTCTTT. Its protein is CASTQGTANTEAFF.

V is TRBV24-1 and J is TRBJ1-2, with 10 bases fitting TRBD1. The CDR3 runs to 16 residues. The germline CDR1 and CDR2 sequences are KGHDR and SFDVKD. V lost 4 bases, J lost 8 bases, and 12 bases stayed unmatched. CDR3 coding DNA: TGTGCCACCAGTGACCCCCGGGACAGGGGCCCCCTCGGCTACACCTTC. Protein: CATSDPRDRGPLGYTF.

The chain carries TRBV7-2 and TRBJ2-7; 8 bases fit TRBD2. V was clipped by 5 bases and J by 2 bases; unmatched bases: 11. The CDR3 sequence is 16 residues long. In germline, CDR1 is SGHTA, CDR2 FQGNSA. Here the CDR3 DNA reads TGTGCCAGCAGCACCCTACTAGCGGCCCAACCCTACGAGCAGTACTTC. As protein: CASSTLLAAQPYEQYF. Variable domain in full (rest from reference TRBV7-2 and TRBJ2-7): GAGVSQSPSNKVTEKGKDVELRCDPISGHTALYWYRQSLGQGLEFLIYFQGNSAPDKSGLPSDRFSAERTGGSVSTLTIQRTQQEDSAVYLCASSTLLAAQPYEQYFGPGTRLTVT.

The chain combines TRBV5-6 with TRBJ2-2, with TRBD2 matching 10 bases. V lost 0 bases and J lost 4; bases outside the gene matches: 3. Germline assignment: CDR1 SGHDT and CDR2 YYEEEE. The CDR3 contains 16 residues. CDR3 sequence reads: CASSLALAGTTGELFF. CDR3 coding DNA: TGTGCCAGCAGCTTGGCACTAGCGGGAACCACCGGGGAGCTGTTTTTT.

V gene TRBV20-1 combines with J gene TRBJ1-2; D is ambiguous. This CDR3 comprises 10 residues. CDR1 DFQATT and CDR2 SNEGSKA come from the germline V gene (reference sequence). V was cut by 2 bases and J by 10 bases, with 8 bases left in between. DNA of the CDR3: TGCAGTGCTAGATATCTAACCTACACCTTC. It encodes CSARYLTYTF.

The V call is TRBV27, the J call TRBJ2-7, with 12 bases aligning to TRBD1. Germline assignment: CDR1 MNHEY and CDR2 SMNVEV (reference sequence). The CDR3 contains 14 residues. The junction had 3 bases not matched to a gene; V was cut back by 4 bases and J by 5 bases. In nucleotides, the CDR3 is TGTGCCAGCAGTTGGGGGACAGGGGGCGACGAGCAGTACTTC. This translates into CASSWGTGGDEQYF.

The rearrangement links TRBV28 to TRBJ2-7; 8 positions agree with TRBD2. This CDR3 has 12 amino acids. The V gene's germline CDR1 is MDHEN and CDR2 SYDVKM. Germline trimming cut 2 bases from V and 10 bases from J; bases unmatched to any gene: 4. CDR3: CASSLAGGVQYF. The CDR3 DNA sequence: TGTGCCAGCAGTTTAGCGGGGGGTGTTCAGTACTTC.

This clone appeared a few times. The CDR3 DNA sequence: TGTGCCACCAGCAGAGGATTGTCGGGAGAAGCTTTCTTT. It encodes CATSRGLSGEAFF. The genes are TRBV15 and TRBJ1-1; D remains ambiguous. V was shortened by 1 base and J by 8 bases, with 11 bases between the two germline ends. CDR1 LNHNV and CDR2 YYDKDF come from the germline V gene (reference sequence). The CDR3 totals 13 residues.

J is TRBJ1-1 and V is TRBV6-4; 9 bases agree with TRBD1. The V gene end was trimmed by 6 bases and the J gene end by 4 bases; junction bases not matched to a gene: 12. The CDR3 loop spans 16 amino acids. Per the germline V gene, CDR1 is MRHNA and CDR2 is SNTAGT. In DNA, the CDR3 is TGTGCCAGCAGCGCTACTTCGACAGGGGGAGGCACTGAAGCTTTCTTT. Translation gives CASSATSTGGGTEAFF.

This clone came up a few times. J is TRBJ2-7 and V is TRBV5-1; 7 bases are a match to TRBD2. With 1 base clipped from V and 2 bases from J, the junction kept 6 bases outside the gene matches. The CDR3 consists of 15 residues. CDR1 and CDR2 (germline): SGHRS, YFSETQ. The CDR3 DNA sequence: TGCGCCAGCAGCTTGATAGAAGCGGGAACCTACGAGCAGTACTTC. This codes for CASSLIEAGTYEQYF.

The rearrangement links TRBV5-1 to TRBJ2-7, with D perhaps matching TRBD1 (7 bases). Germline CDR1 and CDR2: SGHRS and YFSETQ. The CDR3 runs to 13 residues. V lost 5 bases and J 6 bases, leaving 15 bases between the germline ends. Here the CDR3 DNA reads TGCGCCAGCAGGGCCAGGGGGGCCCGCGAGCAGTACTTC. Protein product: CASRARGAREQYF.

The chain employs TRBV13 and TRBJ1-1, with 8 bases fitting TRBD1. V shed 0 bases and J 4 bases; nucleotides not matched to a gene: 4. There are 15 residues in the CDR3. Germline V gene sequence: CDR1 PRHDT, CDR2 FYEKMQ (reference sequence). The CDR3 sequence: CASSLGQGATTEAFF. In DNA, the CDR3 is TGTGCCAGCAGCTTAGGGCAGGGGGCGACCACTGAAGCTTTCTTT.

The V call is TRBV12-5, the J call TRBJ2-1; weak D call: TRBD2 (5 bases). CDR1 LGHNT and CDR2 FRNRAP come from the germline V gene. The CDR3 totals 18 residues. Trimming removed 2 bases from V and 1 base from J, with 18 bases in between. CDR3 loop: CASGLRRVRSRSYNEQFF. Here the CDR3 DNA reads TGTGCTAGTGGTTTGCGGCGGGTTAGGTCTAGGTCCTACAATGAGCAGTTCTTC.